This T cell receptor beta chain was captured by sequencing in a study of T cells in Graves' hyperthyroidism and ophthalmopathy. This clonotype has just a few counts. The CDR3 runs to 15 residues. Germline CDR1 SEHNR, CDR2 FQNEAQ (reference sequence). Trimming took 5 bases from V and 4 from J; bases not matched to a gene: 6. RNA transcripts were the template for amplifying TCR beta CDR3 regions. The TCR CDR3 first-round RT-PCR relied on the HTBI primer set. TCRdb reanalysed the multiplex PCR reads using MiXCR and keeps one entry per CDR3 protein. The sample lists hundreds of thousands of distinct CDR3 sequences; 12% to 15% were seen once.

The J gene is TRBJ2-7, the V gene TRBV7-9; 12 nucleotides line up with TRBD2. The clonotype was recovered from a woman younger than 35 with Graves' hyperthyroidism. Sequencing was done on a sample of blood. CDR3 residues: CASSPSTSGGYEQYF. The CDR3 nucleotides are TGTGCCAGCAGCCCGTCGACTAGCGGGGGATACGAGCAGTACTTC.